The clone carrying this T cell receptor (beta chain) was recorded a few times. The sample originates from a study of blood T cell repertoires in COVID-19. Study details: T cells, B-cell-depleted T cells, or PBMCs supplied cDNA or gDNA.

V was shortened by 1 base and J by 2 bases, with 9 bases between the two germline ends. The germline gives CDR1 SSHAT, CDR2 FNYEAQ (reference sequence). The CDR3 covers 14 residues. Original data processing: It was from reference gene primer amplification that nucleated cell counts were estimated. Only in-frame clones appear in the TCRdb table, and some are missing; sequencing was by immunoSEQ multiplex PCR. The D gene and trimming were derived from the DNA, and the V and J assignments and clone size from that table. In the table there are approximately 25,000 clones, 82% of which are singletons. The receptor was isolated from a human donor in a cohort sampled during active COVID-19. The chain recombines TRBV7-7 with TRBJ2-7; tentatively, D is TRBD1 (6 bases). The sample taken for sequencing was peripheral blood. CDR3 sequence: CASSLEAGAYEQYF. The DNA of the CDR3 is TGTGCCAGCAGCTTAGAGGCAGGGGCCTACGAGCAGTACTTC.